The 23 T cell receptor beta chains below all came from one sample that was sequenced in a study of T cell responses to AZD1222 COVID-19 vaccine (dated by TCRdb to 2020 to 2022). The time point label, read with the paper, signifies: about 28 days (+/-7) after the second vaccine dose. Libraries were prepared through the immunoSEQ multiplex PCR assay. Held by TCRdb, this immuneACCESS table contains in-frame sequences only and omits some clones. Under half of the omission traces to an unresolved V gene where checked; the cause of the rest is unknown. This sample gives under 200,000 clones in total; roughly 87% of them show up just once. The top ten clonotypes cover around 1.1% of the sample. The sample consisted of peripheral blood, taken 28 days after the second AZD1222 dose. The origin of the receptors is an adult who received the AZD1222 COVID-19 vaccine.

The CDR3: CATSDRSNEQFF. Here the CDR3 DNA reads TGTGCCACCAGTGACAGGAGTAATGAGCAGTTCTTC. The V and J genes are TRBV24-1 and TRBJ2-1; D ambiguous. Germline CDR1 reads KGHDR; CDR2 reads SFDVKD. Trimming shortened V by 4 bases and J by 7 bases, and 7 bases separated the two germline ends. CDR3 length: 12 amino acids.

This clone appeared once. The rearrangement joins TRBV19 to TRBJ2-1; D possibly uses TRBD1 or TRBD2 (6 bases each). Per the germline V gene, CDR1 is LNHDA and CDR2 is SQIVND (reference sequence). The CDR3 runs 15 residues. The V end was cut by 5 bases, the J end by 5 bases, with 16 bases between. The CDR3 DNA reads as TGTGCCAGTAGTTTCTCAACCGGGGGCAACAATGAGCAGTTCTTC. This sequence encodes CASSFSTGGNNEQFF.

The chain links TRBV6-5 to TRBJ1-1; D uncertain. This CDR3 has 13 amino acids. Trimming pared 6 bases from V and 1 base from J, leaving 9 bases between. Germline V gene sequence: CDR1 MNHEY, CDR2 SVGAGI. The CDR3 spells CASSYNRNTEAFF. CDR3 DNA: TGTGCCAGCAGCTACAACAGGAACACTGAAGCTTTCTTT.

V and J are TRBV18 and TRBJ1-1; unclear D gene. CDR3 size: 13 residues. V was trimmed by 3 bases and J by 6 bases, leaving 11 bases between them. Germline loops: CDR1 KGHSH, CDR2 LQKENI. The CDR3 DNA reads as TGTGCCAGCTCACCGAACTTTGAGCCTGAAGCTTTCTTT. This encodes CASSPNFEPEAFF.

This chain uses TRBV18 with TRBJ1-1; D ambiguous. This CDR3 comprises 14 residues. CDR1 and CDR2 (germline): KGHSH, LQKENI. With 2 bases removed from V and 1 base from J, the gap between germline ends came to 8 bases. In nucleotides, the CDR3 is TGTGCCAGCTCACCAGCCTGGGGGAACACTGAAGCTTTCTTT. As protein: CASSPAWGNTEAFF.

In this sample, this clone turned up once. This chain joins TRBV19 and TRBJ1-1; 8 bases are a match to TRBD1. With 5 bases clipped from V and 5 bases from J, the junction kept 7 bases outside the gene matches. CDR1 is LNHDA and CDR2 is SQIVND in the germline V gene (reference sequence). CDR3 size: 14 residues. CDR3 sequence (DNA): TGTGCCAGTAGTGCCAGGGGGCTGGAGACTGAAGCTTTCTTT. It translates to CASSARGLETEAFF. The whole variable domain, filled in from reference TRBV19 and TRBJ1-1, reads DGGITQSPKYLFRKEGQNVTLSCEQNLNHDAMYWYRQDPGQGLRLIYYSQIVNDFQKGDIAEGYSVSREKKESFPLTVTSAQKNPTAFYLCASSARGLETEAFFGQGTRLTVV.

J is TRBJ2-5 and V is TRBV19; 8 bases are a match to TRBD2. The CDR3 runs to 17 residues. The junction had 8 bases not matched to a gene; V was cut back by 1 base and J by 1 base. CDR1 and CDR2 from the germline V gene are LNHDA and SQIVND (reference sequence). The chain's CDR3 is CASSIATTSGGQETQYF. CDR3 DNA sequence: TGTGCCAGTAGTATAGCTACAACTAGCGGAGGCCAAGAGACCCAGTACTTC.

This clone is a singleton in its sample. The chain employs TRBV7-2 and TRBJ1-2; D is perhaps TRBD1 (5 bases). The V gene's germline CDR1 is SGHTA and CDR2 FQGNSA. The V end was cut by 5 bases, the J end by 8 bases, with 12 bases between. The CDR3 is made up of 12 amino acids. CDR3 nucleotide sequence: TGTGCCAGCAGCCCGGGGGTGCACGGCTACACCTTC. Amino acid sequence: CASSPGVHGYTF.

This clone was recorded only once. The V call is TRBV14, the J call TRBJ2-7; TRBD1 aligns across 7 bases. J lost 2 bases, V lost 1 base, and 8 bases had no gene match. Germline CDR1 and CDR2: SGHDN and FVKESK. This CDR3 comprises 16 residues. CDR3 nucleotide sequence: TGTGCCAGCAGCCAAGTAACACAGGGGATCCCCTACGAGCAGTACTTC. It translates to CASSQVTQGIPYEQYF.

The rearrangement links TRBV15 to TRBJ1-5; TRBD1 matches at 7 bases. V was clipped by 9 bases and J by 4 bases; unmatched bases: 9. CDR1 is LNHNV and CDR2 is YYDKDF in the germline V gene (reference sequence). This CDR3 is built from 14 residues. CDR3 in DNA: TGTGCCACTAGGACAGGACTTGAGAATCAGCCCCAGCATTTT. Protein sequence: CATRTGLENQPQHF.

This CDR3 is CASSDLRGGTGELFF. The CDR3 nucleotides read TGTGCCAGCAGTGACTTGAGGGGGGGCACCGGGGAGCTGTTTTTT. This rearrangement joins TRBV6-4 to TRBJ2-2; tentatively, D is TRBD2 (7 bases). The CDR3 spans 15 residues. The germline gives CDR1 MRHNA, CDR2 SNTAGT. Trimming stripped 1 base from V and 4 bases from J, with 10 bases between.

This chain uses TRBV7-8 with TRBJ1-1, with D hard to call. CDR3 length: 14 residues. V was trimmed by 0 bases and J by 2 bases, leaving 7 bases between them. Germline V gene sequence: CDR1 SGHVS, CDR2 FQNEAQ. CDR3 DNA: TGTGCCAGCAGCTTAGCATCAGGAAACACTGAAGCTTTCTTT. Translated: CASSLASGNTEAFF.

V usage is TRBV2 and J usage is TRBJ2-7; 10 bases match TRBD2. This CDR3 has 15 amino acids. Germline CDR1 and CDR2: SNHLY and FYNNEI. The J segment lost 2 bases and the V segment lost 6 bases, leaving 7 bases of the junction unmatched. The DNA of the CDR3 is TGTGCCAGCAGCACTCCAAGCGGGGGGGCCTACGAGCAGTACTTC. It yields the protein CASSTPSGGAYEQYF.

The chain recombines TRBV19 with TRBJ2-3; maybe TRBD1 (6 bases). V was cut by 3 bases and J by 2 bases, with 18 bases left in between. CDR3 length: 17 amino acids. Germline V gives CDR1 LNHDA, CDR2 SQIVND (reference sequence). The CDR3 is CASSIARRGTITDTQYF. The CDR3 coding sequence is TGTGCCAGTAGTATTGCCCGCAGGGGTACCATCACAGATACGCAGTATTTT.

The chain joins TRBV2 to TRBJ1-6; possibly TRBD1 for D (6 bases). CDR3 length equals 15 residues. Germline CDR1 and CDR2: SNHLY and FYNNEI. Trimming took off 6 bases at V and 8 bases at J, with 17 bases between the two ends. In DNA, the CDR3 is TGTGCCAGCAGCAAAGGACAGCAGGCTTATTCACCCCTCCACTTT. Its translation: CASSKGQQAYSPLHF.

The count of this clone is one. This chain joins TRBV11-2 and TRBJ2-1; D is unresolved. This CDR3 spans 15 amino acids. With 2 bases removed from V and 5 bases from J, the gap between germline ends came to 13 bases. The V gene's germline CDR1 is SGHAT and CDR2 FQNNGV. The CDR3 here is CASSLSKGWDNEQFF. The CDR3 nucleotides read TGTGCCAGCAGCTTATCGAAAGGGTGGGACAATGAGCAGTTCTTC.

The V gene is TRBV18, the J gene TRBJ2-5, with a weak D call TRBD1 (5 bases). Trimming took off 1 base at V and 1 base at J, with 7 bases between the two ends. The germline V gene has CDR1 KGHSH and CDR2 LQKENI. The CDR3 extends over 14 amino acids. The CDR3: CASSPRDSQETQYF. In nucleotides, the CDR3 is TGTGCCAGCTCACCACGAGACAGCCAAGAGACCCAGTACTTC.

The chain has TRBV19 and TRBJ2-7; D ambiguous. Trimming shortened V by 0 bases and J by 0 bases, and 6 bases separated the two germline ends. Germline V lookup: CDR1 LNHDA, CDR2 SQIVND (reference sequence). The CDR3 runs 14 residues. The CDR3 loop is CASSIEWSSYEQYF. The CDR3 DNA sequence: TGTGCCAGTAGTATAGAGTGGAGCTCCTACGAGCAGTACTTC.

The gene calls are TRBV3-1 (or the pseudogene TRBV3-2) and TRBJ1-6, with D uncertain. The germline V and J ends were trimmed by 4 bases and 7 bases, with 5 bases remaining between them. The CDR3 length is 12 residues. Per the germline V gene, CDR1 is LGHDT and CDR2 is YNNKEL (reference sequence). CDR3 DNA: TGTGCCAGCAGCCGTTGGAATTCACCCCTCCACTTT. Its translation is CASSRWNSPLHF.

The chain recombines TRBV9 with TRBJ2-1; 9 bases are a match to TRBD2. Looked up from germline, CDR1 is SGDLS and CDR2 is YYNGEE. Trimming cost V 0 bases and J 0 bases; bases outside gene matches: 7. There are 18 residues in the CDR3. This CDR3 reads CASSVEASGVGSYNEQFF. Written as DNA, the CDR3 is TGTGCCAGCAGCGTAGAGGCTAGCGGGGTAGGCTCCTACAATGAGCAGTTCTTC.

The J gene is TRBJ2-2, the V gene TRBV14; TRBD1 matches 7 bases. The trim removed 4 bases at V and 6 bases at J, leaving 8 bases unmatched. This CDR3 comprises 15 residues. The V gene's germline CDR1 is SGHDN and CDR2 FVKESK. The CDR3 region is CASSLQYRGPGELFF. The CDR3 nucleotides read TGTGCCAGCAGCCTGCAATACAGGGGCCCCGGGGAGCTGTTTTTT.

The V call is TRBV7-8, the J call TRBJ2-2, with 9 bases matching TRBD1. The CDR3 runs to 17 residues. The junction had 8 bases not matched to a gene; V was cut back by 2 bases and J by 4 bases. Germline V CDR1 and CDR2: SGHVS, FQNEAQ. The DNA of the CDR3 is TGTGCCAGCAGCTTACCACATGACAGGGGGTTCACCGGGGAGCTGTTTTTT. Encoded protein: CASSLPHDRGFTGELFF.

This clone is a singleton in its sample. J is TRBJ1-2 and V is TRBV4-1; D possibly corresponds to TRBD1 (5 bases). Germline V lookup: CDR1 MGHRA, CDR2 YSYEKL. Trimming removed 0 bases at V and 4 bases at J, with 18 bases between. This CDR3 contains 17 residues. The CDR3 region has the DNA TGCGCCAGCAGCCAAGACCCGGGACGCCTCCTTTTCTATGGCTACACCTTC. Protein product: CASSQDPGRLLFYGYTF.